The 10 T cell receptor beta chains below come from one sample, sequenced in a study of CD8 T cells in ankylosing spondylitis. From the 5' RACE reads, TCRdb called clonotypes with MiXCR, one entry per CDR3 protein. The sample holds approximately 340,000 distinct CDR3 sequences; roughly 14% are singletons and the top ten take approximately 0.99%. The specimen was blood, either unsorted or a sorted T cell fraction (not recorded which). The receptors were gathered from a male donor with ankylosing spondylitis or in good health (not recorded which).

This chain uses TRBV7-7 with TRBJ2-2; D unresolved. The germline CDR1 and CDR2 sequences are SSHAT and FNYEAQ (reference sequence). The CDR3 contains 14 residues. Between the trimmed V and J ends, which lost 1 base and 7 bases, there was a span of 10 bases. Here the CDR3 DNA reads TGTGCCAGCAGCTTAGAAGGGATGGTCGGGGAGCTGTTTTTT. Its protein is CASSLEGMVGELFF.

The chain is built from TRBV4-1 and TRBJ2-5; D is ambiguous. This CDR3 is built from 13 residues. CDR1 and CDR2 (germline): MGHRA, YSYEKL. The V end lost 1 base, the J end lost 3 bases, and 6 bases lay between the germline ends. In DNA, the CDR3 is TGCGCCAGCAGCCAAGCCATCAAAGAGACCCAGTACTTC. Translated, it gives CASSQAIKETQYF.

This clonotype was seen a few times. The gene calls are TRBV29-1 and TRBJ2-7; D is unclear. Trimming left V 5 bases short and J 3 bases short, with 14 bases between. Germline-derived CDR1 and CDR2 are SQVTM and ANQGSEA. The CDR3 is 13 amino acids. CDR3: CSVLRGDNYEQYF. In DNA form, the CDR3 reads TGCAGCGTTCTCAGAGGTGATAACTACGAGCAGTACTTC.

The chain recombines TRBV5-1 with TRBJ1-6; D gene ambiguous. The CDR3 has 15 residues. Trimming shortened V by 0 bases and J by 9 bases, and 13 bases separated the two germline ends. Looked up from germline, CDR1 is SGHRS and CDR2 is YFSETQ. The CDR3 protein is CASSLAQGRASPLHF. As DNA, the CDR3 is TGCGCCAGCAGCTTGGCCCAAGGTAGGGCTTCACCCCTCCACTTT.

This clonotype has at least ten counts. The chain joins TRBV12-3 or TRBV12-4 to TRBJ2-1; no firm D call. The CDR3 is 16 amino acids. Trimming shortened V by 1 base and J by 0 bases, and 10 bases separated the two germline ends. The CDR3 DNA reads as TGTGCCAGCAGTTTAGGGGCTGTCCTCTCCTACAATGAGCAGTTCTTC. Amino acids: CASSLGAVLSYNEQFF.

V and J are TRBV21-1 and TRBJ1-2. TRBV21-1 is labeled a pseudogene. This CDR3 has 12 amino acids. The CDR3 reads CASSKSNYGYTF. The CDR3 coding sequence is TGTGCCAGCAGCAAATCTAACTATGGCTACACCTTC.

The chain is built from TRBV12-3 or TRBV12-4 and TRBJ2-1; 8 positions match TRBD2. The junction had 10 bases not matched to a gene; V was cut back by 6 bases and J by 0 bases. CDR3 length: 17 residues. The CDR3, as DNA: TGTGCCAGCAGCCGACCTAGCGGGCTAACCTCCTACAATGAGCAGTTCTTC. Its translation is CASSRPSGLTSYNEQFF.

The sample holds a few counts of this clonotype. The J gene is TRBJ2-3, the V gene TRBV5-5; D unresolved. V was cut by 4 bases and J by 7 bases, with 10 bases left in between. The germline CDR1 and CDR2 sequences are SGHKS and YYEKEE (reference sequence). This CDR3 is 12 amino acids long. The CDR3 loop is CASSVTPNTQYF. DNA of the CDR3: TGTGCCAGCAGCGTGACCCCCAATACGCAGTATTTT.

In its sample, this clonotype was seen many times. This sequence joins TRBV12-3 or TRBV12-4 and TRBJ1-5; tentatively, D is TRBD1 (5 bases). The CDR3 is made up of 14 amino acids. Trimming took off 6 bases at V and 4 bases at J, with 13 bases between the two ends. The CDR3 reads CASRLTGDNQPQHF. Here the CDR3 DNA reads TGTGCCAGCAGGCTAACAGGTGATAATCAGCCCCAGCATTTT.

This clonotype showed up just a few times. The chain is built from TRBV12-5 and TRBJ2-3; TRBD2 matches at 8 bases. V shed 5 bases, J shed 6 bases, and the junction held 7 bases outside the gene matches. The CDR3 runs 14 residues. The germline gives CDR1 LGHNT, CDR2 FRNRAP. The CDR3, as DNA: TGTGCTAGTGGTCTCGGACTAGCTGTGGATACGCAGTATTTT. It specifies CASGLGLAVDTQYF.